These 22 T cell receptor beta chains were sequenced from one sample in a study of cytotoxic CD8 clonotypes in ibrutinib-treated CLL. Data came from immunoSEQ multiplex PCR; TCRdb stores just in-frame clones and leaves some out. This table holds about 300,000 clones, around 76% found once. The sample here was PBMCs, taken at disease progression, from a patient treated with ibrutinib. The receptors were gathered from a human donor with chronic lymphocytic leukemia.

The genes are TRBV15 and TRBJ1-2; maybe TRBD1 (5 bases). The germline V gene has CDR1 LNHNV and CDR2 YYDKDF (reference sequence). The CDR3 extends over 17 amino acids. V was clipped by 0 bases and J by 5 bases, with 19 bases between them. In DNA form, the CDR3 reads TGTGCCACCAGCAGAGATGCCCCCGGGACTCAAGAGTATGGCTACACCTTC. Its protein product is CATSRDAPGTQEYGYTF.

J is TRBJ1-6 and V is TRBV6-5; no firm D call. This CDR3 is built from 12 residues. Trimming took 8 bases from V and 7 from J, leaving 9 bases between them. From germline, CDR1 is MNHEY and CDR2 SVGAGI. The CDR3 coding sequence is TGTGCCAGCCAGCTGGGGAATTCACCCCTCCACTTT. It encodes CASQLGNSPLHF.

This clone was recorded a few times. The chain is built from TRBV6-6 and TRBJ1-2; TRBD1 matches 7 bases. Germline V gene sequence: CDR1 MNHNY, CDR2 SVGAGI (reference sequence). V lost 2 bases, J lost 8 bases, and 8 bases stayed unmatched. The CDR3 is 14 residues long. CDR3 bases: TGTGCCAGCAGTTACCTGGAGGGGGCGCGCGGCTACACCTTC. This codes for CASSYLEGARGYTF.

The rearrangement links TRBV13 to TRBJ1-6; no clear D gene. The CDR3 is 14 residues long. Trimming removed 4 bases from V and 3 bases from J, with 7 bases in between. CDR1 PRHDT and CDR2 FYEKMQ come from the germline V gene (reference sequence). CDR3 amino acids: CASSSRGYNSPLHF. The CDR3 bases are TGTGCCAGCAGCTCACGGGGCTATAATTCACCCCTCCACTTT.

In nucleotides, the CDR3 is TGTGCCAGTCATAGCGGGAGTCGGTACAATGAGCAGTTCTTC. Translated, it gives CASHSGSRYNEQFF. This chain uses TRBV19 with TRBJ2-1, with 9 nucleotides matching TRBD2. The trim removed 8 bases at V and 4 bases at J, leaving 6 bases unmatched. The germline V gene encodes CDR1 LNHDA and CDR2 SQIVND (reference sequence). The CDR3 contains 14 residues.

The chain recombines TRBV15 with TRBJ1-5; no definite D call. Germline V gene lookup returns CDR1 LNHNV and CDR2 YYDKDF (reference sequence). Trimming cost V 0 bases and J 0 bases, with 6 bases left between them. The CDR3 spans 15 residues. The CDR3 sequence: CATSRDRGSNQPQHF. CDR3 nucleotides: TGTGCCACCAGCAGAGATCGGGGTAGCAATCAGCCCCAGCATTTT.

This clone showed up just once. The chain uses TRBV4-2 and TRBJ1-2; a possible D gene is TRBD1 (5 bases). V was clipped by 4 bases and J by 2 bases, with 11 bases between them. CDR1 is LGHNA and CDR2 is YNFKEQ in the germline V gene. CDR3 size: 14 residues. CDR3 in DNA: TGTGCCAGCAGCCCCGGCGGGACGAACTATGGCTACACCTTC. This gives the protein CASSPGGTNYGYTF.

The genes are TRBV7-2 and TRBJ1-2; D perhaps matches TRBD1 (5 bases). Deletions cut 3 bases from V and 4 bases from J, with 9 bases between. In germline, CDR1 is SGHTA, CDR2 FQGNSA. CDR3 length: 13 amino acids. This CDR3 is CASSLGRTYGYTF. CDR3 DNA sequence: TGTGCCAGCAGCTTGGGACGGACCTATGGCTACACCTTC.

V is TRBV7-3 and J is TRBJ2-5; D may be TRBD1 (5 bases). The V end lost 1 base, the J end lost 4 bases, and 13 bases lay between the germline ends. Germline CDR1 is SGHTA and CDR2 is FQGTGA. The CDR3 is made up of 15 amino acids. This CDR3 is CASSLRGRVGETQYF. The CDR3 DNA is TGTGCCAGCAGCTTAAGGGGCAGGGTAGGAGAGACCCAGTACTTC.

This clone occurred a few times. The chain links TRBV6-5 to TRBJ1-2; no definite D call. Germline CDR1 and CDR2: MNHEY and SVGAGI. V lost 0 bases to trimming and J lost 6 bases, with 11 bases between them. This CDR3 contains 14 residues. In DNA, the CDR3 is TGTGCCAGCAGTTACTCTTTCCAGGCCCATGGCTACACCTTC. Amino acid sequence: CASSYSFQAHGYTF.

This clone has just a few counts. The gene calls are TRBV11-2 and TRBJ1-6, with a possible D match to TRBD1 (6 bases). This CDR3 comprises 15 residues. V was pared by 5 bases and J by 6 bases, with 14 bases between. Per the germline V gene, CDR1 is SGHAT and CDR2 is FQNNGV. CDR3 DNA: TGTGCCAGCAGCCCCAGGACAGTCCGTAATTCACCCCTCCACTTT. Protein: CASSPRTVRNSPLHF.

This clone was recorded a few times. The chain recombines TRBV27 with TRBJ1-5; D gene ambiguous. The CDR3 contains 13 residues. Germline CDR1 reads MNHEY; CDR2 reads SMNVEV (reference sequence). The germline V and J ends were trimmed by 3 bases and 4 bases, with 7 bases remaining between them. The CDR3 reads CASSFRENQPQHF. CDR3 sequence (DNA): TGTGCCAGCAGTTTCCGGGAAAATCAGCCCCAGCATTTT.

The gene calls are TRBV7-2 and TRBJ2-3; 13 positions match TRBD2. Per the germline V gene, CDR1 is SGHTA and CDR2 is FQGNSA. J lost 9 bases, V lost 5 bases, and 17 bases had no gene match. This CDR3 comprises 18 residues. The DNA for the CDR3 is TGTGCCAGCAGCCCTCTACCGGGACTAGCGGGGACCCGGGGAACGCAGTATTTT. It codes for CASSPLPGLAGTRGTQYF.

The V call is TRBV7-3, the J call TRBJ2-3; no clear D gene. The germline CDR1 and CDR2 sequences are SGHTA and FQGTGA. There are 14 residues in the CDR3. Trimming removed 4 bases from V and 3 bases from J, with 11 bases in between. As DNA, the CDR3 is TGTGCCAGCAGCTACCGGACCGGGACAGATACGCAGTATTTT. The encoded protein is CASSYRTGTDTQYF.

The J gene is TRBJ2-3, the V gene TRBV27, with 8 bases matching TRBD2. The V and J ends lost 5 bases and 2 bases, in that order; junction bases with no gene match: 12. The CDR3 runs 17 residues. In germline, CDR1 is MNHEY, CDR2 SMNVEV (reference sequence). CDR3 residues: CASSRLGLARDTDTQYF. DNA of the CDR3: TGTGCCAGCAGTCGCCTCGGACTAGCTCGTGACACAGATACGCAGTATTTT.

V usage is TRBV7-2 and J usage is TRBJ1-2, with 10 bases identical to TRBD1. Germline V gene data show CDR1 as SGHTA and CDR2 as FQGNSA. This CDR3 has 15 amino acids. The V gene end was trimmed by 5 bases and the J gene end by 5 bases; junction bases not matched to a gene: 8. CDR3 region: CASSILRDRGYGYTF. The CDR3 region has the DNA TGTGCCAGCAGCATACTGCGGGACAGGGGATATGGCTACACCTTC.

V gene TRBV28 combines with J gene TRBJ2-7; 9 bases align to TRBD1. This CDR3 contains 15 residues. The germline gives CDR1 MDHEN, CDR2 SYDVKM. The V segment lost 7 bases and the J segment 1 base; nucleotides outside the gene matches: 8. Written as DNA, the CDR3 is TGTGCCAGCAACCTGCGGGACAGGGATTCCTACGAGCAGTACTTC. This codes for CASNLRDRDSYEQYF. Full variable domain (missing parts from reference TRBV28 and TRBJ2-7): DVKVTQSSRYLVKRTGEKVFLECVQDMDHENMFWYRQDPGLGLRLIYFSYDVKMKEKGDIPEGYSVSREKKERFSLILESASTNQTSMYLCASNLRDRDSYEQYFGPGTRLTVT.

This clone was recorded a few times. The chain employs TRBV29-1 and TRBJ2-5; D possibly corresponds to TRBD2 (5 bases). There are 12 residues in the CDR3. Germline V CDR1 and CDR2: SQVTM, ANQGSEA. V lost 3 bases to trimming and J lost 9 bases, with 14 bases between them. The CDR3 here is CSVDASRASQYF. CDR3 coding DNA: TGCAGCGTTGACGCTAGCCGTGCGTCCCAGTACTTC. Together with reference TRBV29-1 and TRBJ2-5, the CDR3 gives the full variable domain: SAVISQKPSRDICQRGTSLTIQCQVDSQVTMMFWYRQQPGQSLTLIATANQGSEATYESGFVIDKFPISRPNLTFSTLTVSNMSPEDSSIYLCSVDASRASQYFGPGTRLLVL.

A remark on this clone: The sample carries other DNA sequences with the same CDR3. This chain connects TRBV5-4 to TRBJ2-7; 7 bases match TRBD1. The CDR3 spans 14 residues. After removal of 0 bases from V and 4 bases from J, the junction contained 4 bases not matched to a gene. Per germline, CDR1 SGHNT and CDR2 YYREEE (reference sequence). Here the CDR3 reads CASSLGQGAYEQYF. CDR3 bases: TGTGCCAGCAGCTTGGGACAGGGTGCTTACGAGCAGTACTTC.

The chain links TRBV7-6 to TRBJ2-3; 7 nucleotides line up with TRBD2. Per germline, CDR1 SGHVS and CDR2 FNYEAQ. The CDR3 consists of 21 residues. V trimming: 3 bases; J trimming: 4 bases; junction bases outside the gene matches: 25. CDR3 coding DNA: TGTGCCAGCAGCTTTATCGCGCCGCGATTCGAGCATGGCGGGAGTGCAGATACGCAGTATTTT. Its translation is CASSFIAPRFEHGGSADTQYF.

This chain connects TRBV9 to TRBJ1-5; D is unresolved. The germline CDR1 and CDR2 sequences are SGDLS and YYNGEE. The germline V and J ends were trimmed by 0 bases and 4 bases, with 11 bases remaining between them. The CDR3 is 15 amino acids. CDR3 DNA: TGTGCCAGCAGCGTAGATGTAGGGCTAAATCAGCCCCAGCATTTT. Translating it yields CASSVDVGLNQPQHF.

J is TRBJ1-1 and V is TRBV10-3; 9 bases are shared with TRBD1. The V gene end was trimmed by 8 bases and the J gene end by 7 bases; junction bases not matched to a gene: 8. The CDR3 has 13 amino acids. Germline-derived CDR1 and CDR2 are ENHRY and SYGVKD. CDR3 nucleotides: TGTGCCATCGAGGAACAGGGGGCGGGTGAAGCTTTCTTT. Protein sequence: CAIEEQGAGEAFF.